This TCR beta chain was obtained from a study of shared clonotypes between healthy human individuals. Trimming pared 3 bases from V and 4 bases from J, leaving 12 bases between. Germline V gene data show CDR1 as LNHDA and CDR2 as SQIVND (reference sequence). The CDR3 has 14 residues. Each sorted subset replicate got 200 ng genomic DNA, tens of thousands of genomes. Assay used: immunoSEQ multiplex PCR; TCRdb lists only in-frame clones, some missing. The repertoire holds around 350,000 clones, with more than 60% as singletons. The sequenced material came from memory CD4+ T cells sorted from blood. Subset here: CD45RA-negative fraction. The origin of this receptor is a man aged 25-45 years in good health. This chain joins TRBV19 and TRBJ2-5; D may match TRBD1 or TRBD2 (7 bases each). CDR3: CASSMAGGGETQYF. CDR3 nucleotide sequence: TGTGCCAGTAGTATGGCAGGGGGGGGAGAGACCCAGTACTTC.